Below are 10 T cell receptor beta chains sequenced from a single sample in a study of blood T cell repertoires in COVID-19. Data came from immunoSEQ multiplex PCR; TCRdb stores just in-frame clones and leaves some out. The table includes approximately 190,000 clones, about four fifths detected once. The sample comprised peripheral blood. All receptors come from a man aged 55 to 70 with acute or convalescent COVID-19.

The chain uses TRBV5-8 and TRBJ2-6; 7 bases align to TRBD1. The length of the CDR3 is 19 residues. Looked up from germline, CDR1 is SGHTS and CDR2 is YDEGEE. The V gene end was trimmed by 4 bases and the J gene end by 0 bases; junction bases not matched to a gene: 13. CDR3: CASSHRPGTAYSGANVLTF. In nucleotides, the CDR3 is TGTGCCAGCAGCCACCGACCCGGGACAGCCTACTCTGGGGCCAACGTCCTGACTTTC.

CDR3 nucleotides: TGTGCCAGCAGCCAATCGACAGGGGGGTACGGCTACACCTTC. It specifies CASSQSTGGYGYTF. The gene calls are TRBV14 and TRBJ1-2; 9 bases are shared with TRBD1. Trimming removed 2 bases from V and 8 bases from J; junction bases left unmatched: 6. This CDR3 region has 14 residues. Germline V gene lookup returns CDR1 SGHDN and CDR2 FVKESK.

The chain combines TRBV20-1 with TRBJ2-7, with D possibly TRBD1 on 5 matching bases. Looked up from germline, CDR1 is DFQATT and CDR2 is SNEGSKA (reference sequence). The CDR3 contains 11 residues. With 5 bases removed from V and 2 bases from J, the gap between germline ends came to 7 bases. The CDR3 coding sequence is TGCAGTGCTGAACAGGCCTACGAGCAGTACTTC. It translates to CSAEQAYEQYF.

This clone has a handful of counts. V usage is TRBV5-5 and J usage is TRBJ1-1; a possible D gene is TRBD1 (5 bases). Germline V CDR1 and CDR2: SGHKS, YYEKEE (reference sequence). The V end was cut by 1 base, the J end by 7 bases, with 14 bases between. The CDR3 covers 14 residues. The CDR3 region has the DNA TGTGCCAGCAGCTTGTCCCGACAGACTAGTGAAGCTTTCTTT. This codes for CASSLSRQTSEAFF.

This chain connects TRBV5-4 to TRBJ2-1; D is ambiguous. Germline V gives CDR1 SGHNT, CDR2 YYREEE (reference sequence). The CDR3 runs 15 residues. The V and J ends lost 6 bases and 2 bases respectively, with 15 bases between them. CDR3 bases: TGTGCCAGCACCCTCGCACGCGGTACCTACAATGAGCAGTTCTTC. Residues: CASTLARGTYNEQFF. Full variable domain (outside the CDR3, taken from reference TRBV5-4 and TRBJ2-1): ETGVTQSPTHLIKTRGQQVTLRCSSQSGHNTVSWYQQALGQGPQFIFQYYREEENGRGNFPPRFSGLQFPNYSSELNVNALELDDSALYLCASTLARGTYNEQFFGPGTRLTVL.

V is TRBV6-6 and J is TRBJ1-5; D is perhaps TRBD1 (6 bases). The CDR3 spans 16 residues. Trimming stripped 2 bases from V and 3 bases from J, with 14 bases between. The germline gives CDR1 MNHNY, CDR2 SVGAGI (reference sequence). The chain's CDR3 is CASSYGTGLANQPQHF. CDR3 in DNA: TGTGCCAGCAGTTACGGTACAGGGTTAGCCAATCAGCCCCAGCATTTT.

This clone has a single count. V is TRBV7-9 and J is TRBJ2-7; 8 bases are a match to TRBD1. V gave up 5 bases and J gave up 10 bases; unmatched junction bases: 4. There are 11 residues in the CDR3. Germline V lookup: CDR1 SEHNR, CDR2 FQNEAQ (reference sequence). This chain's CDR3 is CASSQDRAQYF. CDR3 bases: TGTGCCAGCAGCCAGGACAGGGCACAGTACTTC.

V usage is TRBV5-3 and J usage is TRBJ1-2; the D gene is possibly TRBD1 (5 bases). Being an ORF, TRBV5-3 has a function that is uncertain. CDR3 size: 20 residues. Trimming left V 0 bases short and J 9 bases short, with 33 bases between. CDR3 nucleotide sequence: TGTGCCAGAAGCTTGGAAGAGTTTACAGTTCCCAGGGTGTTCTATAGTCGCTACACCTTC. Amino acids: CARSLEEFTVPRVFYSRYTF.

This chain uses TRBV11-2 with TRBJ2-1; D might be TRBD2 (5 bases). Germline assignment: CDR1 SGHAT and CDR2 FQNNGV. V lost 0 bases, J lost 1 base, and 22 bases lay in between. The CDR3 has 20 residues. The CDR3 nucleotides are TGTGCCAGCAGCTTAGACCCCTCCCAGCGCCGGAGGTCGTCCTACAATGAGCAGTTCTTC. As protein: CASSLDPSQRRRSSYNEQFF.

The chain links TRBV12-3 or TRBV12-4 to TRBJ2-1, with unresolved D. The V gene lost 3 bases and the J gene lost 7 bases, with 4 bases spanning the gap. CDR3 size: 11 residues. The CDR3 DNA reads as TGTGCCAGCAGTTTCAGAAATGAGCAGTTCTTC. Its translation: CASSFRNEQFF.